What follows are 9 T cell receptor beta chains derived from one specimen sequenced in a study of blood T cell repertoires in COVID-19. Some clones are missing from TCRdb's copy, which holds only in-frame ones; the method was immunoSEQ multiplex PCR. The sample consists of some 410,000 clones, roughly 88% of them appearing once. Material: PBMCs or T cells enriched from blood (not recorded which). The receptors derive from a woman in her twenties or thirties with acute COVID-19.

The chain couples TRBV10-1 to TRBJ2-3, with 9 positions matching TRBD2. Germline V gene sequence: CDR1 WNHNN, CDR2 SYGVQD (reference sequence). The CDR3 contains 16 residues. V dropped 0 bases and J dropped 3; count of bases not matched to a gene: 4. The CDR3 is CASSESYSGGTDTQYF. The CDR3 nucleotides read TGCGCCAGCAGTGAGTCGTACAGCGGGGGGACAGATACGCAGTATTTT.

The chain recombines TRBV6-5 with TRBJ1-2; tentative D call: TRBD1 (5 bases). The germline CDR1 and CDR2 sequences are MNHEY and SVGAGI. This CDR3 is built from 13 residues. V was shortened by 6 bases and J by 6 bases, with 14 bases between the two germline ends. The CDR3 DNA reads as TGTGCCAGCAGCCTCAGGGAATTCCATGGCTACACCTTC. Its translation: CASSLREFHGYTF.

Here the CDR3 reads CAISESFRDSTYEQYF. In nucleotides, the CDR3 is TGTGCCATCAGTGAGTCGTTCAGGGACAGTACCTACGAGCAGTACTTC. The chain combines TRBV10-3 with TRBJ2-7, with 7 bases matching TRBD1. This CDR3 spans 16 amino acids. Germline CDR1 ENHRY, CDR2 SYGVKD. The ends lost 0 bases at V and 2 bases at J; junction bases unmatched: 7.

This chain uses TRBV4-1 with TRBJ2-1; the match to TRBD2 covers 11 bases. V lost 3 bases to trimming and J lost 9 bases; unmatched junction nucleotides: 16. CDR3 length equals 18 residues. From germline, CDR1 is MGHRA and CDR2 YSYEKL. CDR3 sequence (DNA): TGCGCCAGCAGCCAGAGATCAAGCAGCCTAGCGGGGGGTGGTGAGCAGTTCTTC. Its protein product is CASSQRSSSLAGGGEQFF.

The chain carries TRBV7-2 and TRBJ1-1, with D perhaps matching TRBD1 (5 bases). Germline V gives CDR1 SGHTA, CDR2 FQGNSA. The CDR3 is made up of 15 amino acids. Trimming removed 6 bases from V and 4 bases from J, with 18 bases in between. The CDR3 DNA reads TGTGCCAGCAGACTGTGGGCTCCGGGGGGCACTGAAGCTTTCTTT. Its protein product is CASRLWAPGGTEAFF.

V gene TRBV18 combines with J gene TRBJ1-2; D remains unclear. The CDR3 covers 14 residues. The germline V and J ends were trimmed by 0 bases and 2 bases, with 7 bases remaining between them. CDR1 and CDR2 from the germline V gene are KGHSH and LQKENI. CDR3 DNA: TGTGCCAGCTCACCACCGACACCGAACTATGGCTACACCTTC. Protein: CASSPPTPNYGYTF.

This chain joins TRBV30 and TRBJ1-5, with 8 bases fitting TRBD1. The V and J ends lost 3 bases and 4 bases, in that order; junction bases with no gene match: 5. This CDR3 comprises 14 residues. The germline V gene has CDR1 GTSNPN and CDR2 SVGIG (reference sequence). The DNA for the CDR3 is TGTGCCTGGAGCCAGGGGGCCCCAAATCAGCCCCAGCATTTT. Encoded protein: CAWSQGAPNQPQHF. Filled out from reference TRBV30 and TRBJ1-5, the complete variable domain reads SQTIHQWPATLVQPVGSPLSLECTVEGTSNPNLYWYRQAAGRGLQLLFYSVGIGQISSEVPQNLSASRPQDRQFILSSKKLLLSDSGFYLCAWSQGAPNQPQHFGDGTRLSIL.

This chain uses TRBV12-5 with TRBJ1-1, with 8 bases matching TRBD1. The CDR3 loop spans 14 amino acids. Trimming removed 5 bases from V and 1 base from J; junction bases left unmatched: 3. CDR1 is LGHNT and CDR2 is FRNRAP in the germline V gene. The DNA of the CDR3 is TGTGCTAGTGGTCCAGGACAGGGGAACACTGAAGCTTTCTTT. This sequence encodes CASGPGQGNTEAFF.

The chain carries TRBV10-3 and TRBJ2-5; 9 bases line up with TRBD1. CDR3 length: 16 amino acids. Germline V gene data show CDR1 as ENHRY and CDR2 as SYGVKD. Trimming took 6 bases from V and 1 from J; bases not matched to a gene: 9. CDR3 sequence (DNA): TGTGCCATCAGCCCCAGGACAGGGGCGGTCCAAGAGACCCAGTACTTC. Protein: CAISPRTGAVQETQYF.